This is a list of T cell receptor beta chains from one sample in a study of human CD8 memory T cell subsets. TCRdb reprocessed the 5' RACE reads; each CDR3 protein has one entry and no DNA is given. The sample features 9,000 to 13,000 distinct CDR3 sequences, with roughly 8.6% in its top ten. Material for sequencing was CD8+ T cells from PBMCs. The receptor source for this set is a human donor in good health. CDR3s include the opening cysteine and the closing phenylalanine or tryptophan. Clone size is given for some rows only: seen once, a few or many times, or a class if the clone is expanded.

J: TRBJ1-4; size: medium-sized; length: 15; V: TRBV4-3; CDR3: CASSRGQALEEKLFF
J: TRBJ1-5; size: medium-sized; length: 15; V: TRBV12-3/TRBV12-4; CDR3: CASSLSDNSNQPQHF
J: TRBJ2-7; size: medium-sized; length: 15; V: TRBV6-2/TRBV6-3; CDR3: CASSYSIGISYEQYF
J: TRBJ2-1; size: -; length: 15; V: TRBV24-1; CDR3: CATSDYRGEDNEQFF
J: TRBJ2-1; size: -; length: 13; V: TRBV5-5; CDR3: CASSLSAGIEQFF
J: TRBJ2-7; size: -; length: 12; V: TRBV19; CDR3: CASSPGGWEQYF
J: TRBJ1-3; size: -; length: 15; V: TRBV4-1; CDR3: CASSQDSLSGNTIYF
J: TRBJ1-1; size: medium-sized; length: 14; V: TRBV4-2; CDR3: CASSPTQGAPEAFF
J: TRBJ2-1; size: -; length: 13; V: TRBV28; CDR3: CASSLDRVNEQFF
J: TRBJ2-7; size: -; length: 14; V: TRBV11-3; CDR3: CASSLGGAANEQYF
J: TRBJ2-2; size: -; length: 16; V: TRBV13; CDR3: CASSLLSGPAYRELFF
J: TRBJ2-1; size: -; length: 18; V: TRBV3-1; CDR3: CASSQGGPGLALYNEQFF
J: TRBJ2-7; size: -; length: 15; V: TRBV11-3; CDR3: CASSLVSGTGGEQYF
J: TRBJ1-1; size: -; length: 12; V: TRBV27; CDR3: CASSQGGTEAFF
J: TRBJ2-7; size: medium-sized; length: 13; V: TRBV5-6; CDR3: CASSSDLSYEQYF
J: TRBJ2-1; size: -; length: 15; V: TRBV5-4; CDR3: CASSVAGTAYNEQFF
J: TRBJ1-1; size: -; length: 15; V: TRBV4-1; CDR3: CASSQDGSGATEAFF
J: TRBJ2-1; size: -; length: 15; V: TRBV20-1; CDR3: CSARDLEYPRNEQFF
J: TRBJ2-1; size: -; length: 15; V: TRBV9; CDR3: CASSVGGGRAAEQFF
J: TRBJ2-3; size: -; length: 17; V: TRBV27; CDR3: CASRTEGLAVNTDTQYF
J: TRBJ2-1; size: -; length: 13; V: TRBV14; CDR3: CASSQAGIDEQFF
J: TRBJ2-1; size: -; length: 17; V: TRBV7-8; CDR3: CASSSSRGGRAFNEQFF
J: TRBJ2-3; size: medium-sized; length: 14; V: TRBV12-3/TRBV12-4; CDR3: CASSPPGGTDTQYF
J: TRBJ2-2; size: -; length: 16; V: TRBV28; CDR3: CASSFGRPADTGELFF
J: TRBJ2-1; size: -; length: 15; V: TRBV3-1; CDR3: CASSQRAFSYNEQFF
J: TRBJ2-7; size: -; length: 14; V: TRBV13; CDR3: CASSSGSGAYEQYF
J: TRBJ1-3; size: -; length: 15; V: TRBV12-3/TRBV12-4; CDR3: CASSLHTGAGNTIYF
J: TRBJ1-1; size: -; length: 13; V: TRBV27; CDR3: CASSPFGAVEAFF
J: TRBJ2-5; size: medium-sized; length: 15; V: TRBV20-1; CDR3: CSARKPDYPQETQYF
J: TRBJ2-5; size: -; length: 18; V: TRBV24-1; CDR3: CATSEGILAGAAFETQYF
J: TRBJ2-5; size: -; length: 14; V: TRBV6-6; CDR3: CASILSAVGETQYF
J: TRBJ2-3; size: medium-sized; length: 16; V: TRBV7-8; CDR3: CASSQTAEGVTDTQYF
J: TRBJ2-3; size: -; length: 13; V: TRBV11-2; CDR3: CASSSTQGHTQYF
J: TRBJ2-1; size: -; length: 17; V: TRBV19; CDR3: CASSINSGSLSYNEQFF
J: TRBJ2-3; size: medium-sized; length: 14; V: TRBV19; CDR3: CASSPLQGRDTQYF
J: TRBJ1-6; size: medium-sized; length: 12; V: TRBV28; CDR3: CASSGPRGPLHF
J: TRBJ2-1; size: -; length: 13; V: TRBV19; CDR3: CASSSGLYNEQFF
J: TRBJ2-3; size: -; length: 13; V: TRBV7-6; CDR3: CASTGGSTDTQYF
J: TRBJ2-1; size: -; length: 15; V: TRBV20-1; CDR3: CSARELGTSPGEQFF
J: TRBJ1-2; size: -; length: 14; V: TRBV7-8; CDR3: CASSSLEQGGDYTF
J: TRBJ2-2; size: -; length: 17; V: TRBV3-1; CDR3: CASSQGVIPRVGGELFF
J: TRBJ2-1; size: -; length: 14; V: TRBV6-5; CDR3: CASSYSGTGAEQFF
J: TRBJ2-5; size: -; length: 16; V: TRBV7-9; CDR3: CASSRSSSGYQETQYF
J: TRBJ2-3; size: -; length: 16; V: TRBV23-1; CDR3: CASSQYLGGGTDTQYF
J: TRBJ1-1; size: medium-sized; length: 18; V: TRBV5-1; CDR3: CASSLIGTGGIRSTEAFF
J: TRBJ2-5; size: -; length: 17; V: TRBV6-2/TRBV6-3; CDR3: CASSYPSSGQNAETQYF
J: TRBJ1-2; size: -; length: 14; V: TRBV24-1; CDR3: CATSDFGQTYGYTF
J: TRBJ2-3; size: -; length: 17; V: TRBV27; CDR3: CASSLSAPPSHTDTQYF
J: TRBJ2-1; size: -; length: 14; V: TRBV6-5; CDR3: CASSQNLWGNEQFF
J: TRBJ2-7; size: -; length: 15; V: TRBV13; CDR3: CASSSSGTGGNEQYF
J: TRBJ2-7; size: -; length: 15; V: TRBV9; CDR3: CASSTGQGPSYEQYF
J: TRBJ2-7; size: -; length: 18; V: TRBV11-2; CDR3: CASSVRDEGEFGAYEQYF
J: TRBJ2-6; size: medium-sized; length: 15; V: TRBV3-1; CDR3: CASSHGQGWANVLTF
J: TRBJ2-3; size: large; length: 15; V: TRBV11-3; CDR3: CASSPRLTGTDTQYF
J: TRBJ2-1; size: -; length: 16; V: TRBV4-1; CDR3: CASSQESTGSGNEQFF
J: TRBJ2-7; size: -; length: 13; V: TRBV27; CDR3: CASSPTLTLEQYF
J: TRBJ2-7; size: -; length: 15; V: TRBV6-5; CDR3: CASSYSGTGGNEQYF
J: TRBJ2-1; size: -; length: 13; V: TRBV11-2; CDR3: CASRQKAHNEQFF
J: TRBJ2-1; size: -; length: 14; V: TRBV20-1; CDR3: CSARGGGTYNEQFF
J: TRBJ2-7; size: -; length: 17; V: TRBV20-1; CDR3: CSASDISRDRGSYEQYF